Listed below are T cell receptor beta chains from one sample, sequenced in a study of control samples from healthy donors and cancer patients. Produced via immunoSEQ multiplex PCR; TCRdb's table is partial and in-frame only. The data show around 90,000 clones, around 86% seen once. Sequenced input: blood. The receptors were gathered from a young man in good health. CDR3s include the opening cysteine and the closing phenylalanine or tryptophan. D genes are given only for firm matches. Size tells how often a clone was seen (once, few, many) or the class of an expanded clone, and some rows leave it out.

clone size: .; J gene: TRBJ2-1; V gene: TRBV11-2; D gene: .; CDR3 DNA: TGTGCCAGCACCTCGACTAGAAACAATGAGCAGTTCTTC; CDR3 protein: CASTSTRNNEQFF
clone size: .; J gene: TRBJ2-1; V gene: TRBV24-1; D gene: .; CDR3 DNA: TGTGCCACCAGTGATTTGGGTCAGGGCGGGAACAATGAGCAGTTCTTC; CDR3 protein: CATSDLGQGGNNEQFF
clone size: .; J gene: TRBJ2-7; V gene: TRBV2; D gene: .; CDR3 DNA: TGTGCCAGCAGTGGCCCCAGGGGGGGGTACGAGCAGTACTTC; CDR3 protein: CASSGPRGGYEQYF
clone size: .; J gene: TRBJ2-7; V gene: TRBV14; D gene: TRBD2; CDR3 DNA: TGTGCCAGCAGCCAGTACGGGGGGGACGAGCAGTACTTC; CDR3 protein: CASSQYGGDEQYF
clone size: .; J gene: TRBJ2-1; V gene: TRBV10-3; D gene: TRBD1; CDR3 DNA: TGTGCCATCAGTCGGGACAGGGAACAATACAATGAGCAGTTCTTC; CDR3 protein: CAISRDREQYNEQFF
clone size: .; J gene: TRBJ1-5; V gene: TRBV7-9; D gene: .; CDR3 DNA: TGTGCCAGCAGCTTGGGGGATCAGCCCCAGCATTTT; CDR3 protein: CASSLGDQPQHF
clone size: .; J gene: TRBJ2-1; V gene: TRBV6-5; D gene: .; CDR3 DNA: TGTGCCAGCAGTTACGCTTTTGACAGTGAGCAGTTCTTC; CDR3 protein: CASSYAFDSEQFF
clone size: .; J gene: TRBJ2-4; V gene: TRBV19; D gene: TRBD1; CDR3 DNA: TGTGCCAGTAGTAAAGGGGACAGGGATGCCAAAAACATTCAGTACTTC; CDR3 protein: CASSKGDRDAKNIQYF
clone size: .; J gene: TRBJ1-6; V gene: TRBV5-1; D gene: .; CDR3 DNA: TGCGCCAGCAGCGGGGGAGCTGCAGGAAATAATTCACCCCTCCACTTT; CDR3 protein: CASSGGAAGNNSPLHF
clone size: .; J gene: TRBJ2-4; V gene: TRBV6-5; D gene: TRBD2; CDR3 DNA: TGTGCCAGCAGGGGAGCGGGGAGGAGCATTCAGTACTTC; CDR3 protein: CASRGAGRSIQYF
clone size: .; J gene: TRBJ2-1; V gene: TRBV9; D gene: .; CDR3 DNA: TGTGCCAGCAGCGTAGGTCAGGGGCCTTACAATGAGCAGTTCTTC; CDR3 protein: CASSVGQGPYNEQFF
clone size: .; J gene: TRBJ2-7; V gene: TRBV12-3/TRBV12-4; D gene: .; CDR3 DNA: TGTGCCAGCAGTCACAACATGGAGCAGTACTTC; CDR3 protein: CASSHNMEQYF
clone size: .; J gene: TRBJ1-2; V gene: TRBV6-4; D gene: TRBD1; CDR3 DNA: TGTGCCAGCAGGAGGACAGGGCGGTATGGCTACACCTTC; CDR3 protein: CASRRTGRYGYTF
clone size: once; J gene: TRBJ1-4; V gene: TRBV2; D gene: .; CDR3 DNA: TGTGCCAGCAGGGCAGGGATCGTTGGTGAAAAACTGTTTTTT; CDR3 protein: CASRAGIVGEKLFF
clone size: .; J gene: TRBJ2-1; V gene: TRBV2; D gene: .; CDR3 DNA: TGTGCCAGCAGTGAAAACCCAAGCTCCTACAATGAGCAGTTCTTC; CDR3 protein: CASSENPSSYNEQFF
clone size: .; J gene: TRBJ2-1; V gene: TRBV12-5; D gene: .; CDR3 DNA: TGTGCTAGTGGTTTGGCTATTGAGGAGCAGTTCTTC; CDR3 protein: CASGLAIEEQFF
clone size: .; J gene: TRBJ2-5; V gene: TRBV4-2; D gene: .; CDR3 DNA: TGTGCCAGCAGCCAAGATCTCCAGGGGGGTGGCGAGACCCAGTACTTC; CDR3 protein: CASSQDLQGGGETQYF
clone size: .; J gene: TRBJ2-3; V gene: TRBV19; D gene: TRBD1; CDR3 DNA: TGTGCCAGTAGCTCGACAGGGTATAGCACAGATACGCAGTATTTT; CDR3 protein: CASSSTGYSTDTQYF